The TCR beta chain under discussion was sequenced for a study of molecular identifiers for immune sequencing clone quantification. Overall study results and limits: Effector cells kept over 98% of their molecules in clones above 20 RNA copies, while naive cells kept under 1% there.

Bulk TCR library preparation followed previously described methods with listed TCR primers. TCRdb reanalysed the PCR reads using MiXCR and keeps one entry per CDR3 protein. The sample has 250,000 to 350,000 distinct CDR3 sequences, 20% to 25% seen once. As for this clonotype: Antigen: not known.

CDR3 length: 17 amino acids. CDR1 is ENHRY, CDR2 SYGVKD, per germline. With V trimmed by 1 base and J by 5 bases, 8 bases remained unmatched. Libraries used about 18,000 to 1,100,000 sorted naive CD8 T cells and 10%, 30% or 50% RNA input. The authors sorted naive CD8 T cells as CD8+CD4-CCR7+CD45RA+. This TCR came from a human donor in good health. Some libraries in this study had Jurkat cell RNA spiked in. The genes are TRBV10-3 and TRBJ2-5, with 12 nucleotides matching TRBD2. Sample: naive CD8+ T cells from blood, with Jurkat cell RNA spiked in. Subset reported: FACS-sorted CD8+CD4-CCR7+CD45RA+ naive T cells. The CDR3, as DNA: TGTGCCATCAGTGAGTTCCCGGGACTAGCGGGCTTGGAGACCCAGTACTTC. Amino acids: CAISEFPGLAGLETQYF.